The T cell receptor (beta chain) described here comes from a study of regulatory T cells in long-lasting Graves disease. The sample holds many counts of this clonotype. Time point denoted: newly diagnosed GD, antithyroid drugs for less than 3 months. There was RNA extracted from PBMCs, and the TCR library was made from it. Assembly of TCR beta libraries relied on iRepertoire HTBI primers together with Arm-PCR of CDR3 regions. TCRdb re-called the multiplex PCR reads with MiXCR, one entry per CDR3 protein. The sample carries 400,000 to 500,000 distinct CDR3 sequences, about 17% recorded once. This same sample was also taken into another study, of T cells in Graves' hyperthyroidism and ophthalmopathy.

The sequences come from peripheral blood mononuclear cells (PBMCs), collected at new diagnosis, from a patient treated with antithyroid drugs. This clonotype was sampled from a woman between 18 and 30 years old with Graves disease.

The CDR3: CSALDQQGARTEAFF. DNA for the CDR3: TGCAGTGCTTTAGATCAACAGGGGGCGCGGACTGAAGCTTTCTTT. The chain carries TRBV20-1 and TRBJ1-1; TRBD1 matches 9 bases. Germline V gene data show CDR1 as DFQATT and CDR2 as SNEGSKA (reference sequence). The trim removed 5 bases at V and 5 bases at J, leaving 12 bases unmatched. The CDR3 contains 15 residues.